Each of the 14 T cell receptor beta chains below was sequenced from the same sample in a study of blood T cell repertoires in COVID-19. The method was immunoSEQ multiplex PCR; TCRdb's version includes in-frame clones alone and lacks a portion of them. The data show roughly 140,000 clones, more than 75% seen once. The specimen sequenced was PBMCs or T cells enriched from blood (not recorded which). All receptors derive from a man aged 55-75 years who had recovered from COVID-19.

The V call is TRBV3-1 (or the pseudogene TRBV3-2), the J call TRBJ2-3; 12 bases agree with TRBD2. Trimming at V came to 1 base and at J to 6 bases, leaving 2 bases not matched to a gene. This CDR3 is built from 15 residues. Germline loops: CDR1 LGHDT, CDR2 YNNKEL (reference sequence). CDR3 bases: TGTGCCAGCAGCCAAGGTCTAGCGGGAGGGGATACGCAGTATTTT. It is translated as CASSQGLAGGDTQYF.

The chain has TRBV7-2 and TRBJ2-5; D not certain. This CDR3 is 14 amino acids long. The V and J ends lost 3 bases and 4 bases respectively, with 12 bases between them. Germline assignment: CDR1 SGHTA and CDR2 FQGNSA. The CDR3 DNA sequence: TGTGCCAGCAGCTTTCTATCGGGTGGAGAGACCCAGTACTTC. This sequence encodes CASSFLSGGETQYF.

This sequence joins TRBV25-1 and TRBJ2-3; 8 bases line up with TRBD2. The germline CDR1 and CDR2 sequences are MGHDK and SYGVNS. The CDR3 length is 17 residues. The ends lost 0 bases at V and 3 bases at J; junction bases unmatched: 8. The CDR3 sequence: CASSEYSGGGPTDTQYF. In DNA form, the CDR3 reads TGTGCCAGCAGTGAATATTCCGGCGGGGGGCCTACAGATACGCAGTATTTT.

The genes are TRBV6-5 and TRBJ2-7; 10 bases fit TRBD2. Germline trimming cut 8 bases from V and 0 bases from J; bases unmatched to any gene: 4. The CDR3 extends over 14 amino acids. Germline values: CDR1 MNHEY, CDR2 SVGAGI. The CDR3 sequence: CASHPSGSSYEQYF. CDR3 sequence (DNA): TGTGCCAGCCATCCTAGCGGGAGCTCCTACGAGCAGTACTTC.

V usage is TRBV28 and J usage is TRBJ1-3, with D tentatively TRBD1 (6 bases). Per germline, CDR1 MDHEN and CDR2 SYDVKM. V lost 7 bases and J 4 bases, leaving 17 bases between the germline ends. The CDR3 covers 15 residues. CDR3 sequence reads: CASTPAGAGGNTIYF. In nucleotides, the CDR3 is TGTGCCAGCACTCCCGCGGGGGCCGGCGGAAACACCATATATTTT.

This clone was found once. V and J are TRBV2 and TRBJ1-2; 7 nucleotides line up with TRBD1. V dropped 2 bases and J dropped 3; count of bases not matched to a gene: 6. The CDR3 is 15 amino acids. Germline assignment: CDR1 SNHLY and CDR2 FYNNEI. The CDR3 DNA is TGTGCCAGCAGTGAACAGGGACAGCCCCACTATGGCTACACCTTC. Translation gives CASSEQGQPHYGYTF.

The rearrangement links TRBV7-9 to TRBJ1-6, with a tentative D call TRBD1 (5 bases). The CDR3 length is 15 residues. Germline V CDR1 and CDR2: SEHNR, FQNEAQ (reference sequence). V shed 2 bases and J shed 10 bases, with 15 bases lying between them. CDR3 nucleotide sequence: TGTGCCAGCAGCTTATCCAGCCAGGGAGGGTCACCCCTCCACTTT. As protein: CASSLSSQGGSPLHF.

The V and J genes are TRBV2 and TRBJ1-1; D is undetermined. V was cut by 6 bases and J by 0 bases, with 8 bases left in between. Germline V gene lookup returns CDR1 SNHLY and CDR2 FYNNEI. The CDR3 loop spans 13 amino acids. The CDR3 loop reads CASSRNMNTEAFF. The CDR3 DNA reads TGTGCCAGCAGCAGGAATATGAACACTGAAGCTTTCTTT.

The chain is built from TRBV9 and TRBJ2-1; the match to TRBD2 covers 9 bases. Trimming cost V 0 bases and J 6 bases; bases outside gene matches: 7. CDR3 length: 16 residues. Germline assignment: CDR1 SGDLS and CDR2 YYNGEE. For the CDR3, the DNA is TGTGCCAGCAGCGTAGATGCGGGAGGGTTCGGCAATGAGCAGTTCTTC. Protein product: CASSVDAGGFGNEQFF.

This clone was seen only once. The chain is built from TRBV11-2 and TRBJ2-1; D may be TRBD1 (6 bases). The CDR3 has 14 residues. Trimming removed 6 bases from V and 4 bases from J, with 13 bases in between. Germline V gene sequence: CDR1 SGHAT, CDR2 FQNNGV. The CDR3 loop is CASRPRDIYNEQFF. The CDR3 region has the DNA TGTGCCAGCAGACCCAGGGACATTTACAATGAGCAGTTCTTC.

On this clone itself: The junction does not match germline at one end; this may be a read error. V usage is TRBV5-8 and J usage is TRBJ2-7; D uncertain. The CDR3 totals 10 residues. Germline values: CDR1 SGHTS, CDR2 YDEGEE. Here the CDR3 DNA reads TGTGCCAGTAGCTCCTACGAGCAGTACTTC. Its protein is CASSSYEQYF.

The V call is TRBV6-6, the J call TRBJ1-6; D ambiguous. V lost 6 bases to trimming and J lost 4 bases, with 25 bases between them. Germline assignment: CDR1 MNHNY and CDR2 SVGAGI (reference sequence). The CDR3 contains 19 residues. The DNA of the CDR3 is TGTGCCAGCAGCCGAAACGCCGGCACCAAACGGGGTTATAATTCACCCCTCCACTTT. Residues: CASSRNAGTKRGYNSPLHF.

The rearrangement uses TRBV6-5 and TRBJ1-1; D gene uncertain. The ends were cut back, 5 bases at V and 3 bases at J, with 10 bases in the middle. The CDR3 sequence is 13 residues long. Germline V CDR1 and CDR2: MNHEY, SVGAGI. Here the CDR3 reads CASSPIADTEAFF. Here the CDR3 DNA reads TGTGCCAGCAGTCCTATTGCGGACACTGAAGCTTTCTTT.

This clone was seen once. The rearrangement joins TRBV11-2 to TRBJ2-1; D might be TRBD2 (5 bases). Germline V gene lookup returns CDR1 SGHAT and CDR2 FQNNGV. CDR3 length equals 15 residues. V was clipped by 1 base and J by 0 bases, with 7 bases between them. The CDR3 here is CASSLAGSSYNEQFF. CDR3 coding DNA: TGTGCCAGCAGCTTAGCGGGGAGCTCCTACAATGAGCAGTTCTTC.